The sequence of this T cell receptor beta chain was determined in a study of blood T cell repertoires in COVID-19. The wider study: From T cells, B-cell-depleted T cells, or PBMCs came the material, which was cDNA or gDNA.

There are 15 residues in the CDR3. Germline V gene lookup returns CDR1 KGHSH and CDR2 LQKENI. Per the study methods: For nucleated cells, counts were estimated from reference gene primer amplification. Some clones are missing from TCRdb's copy, which holds only in-frame ones; the method was immunoSEQ multiplex PCR. V, J and clone size reflect that table, while D and trimming were determined from the DNA. Of 52,000 or so clones listed, roughly nine tenths are singletons. The sample taken for sequencing was peripheral blood. The V gene is TRBV18, the J gene TRBJ2-7, with D maybe TRBD1 (6 bases). The receptor's source is a human donor in a cohort sampled during active COVID-19. The CDR3 sequence: CASSPPGHSSHEQYV. The CDR3 DNA sequence: TGTGCCAGCTCACCGCCGGGACATAGCTCCCACGAGCAGTACGTC.